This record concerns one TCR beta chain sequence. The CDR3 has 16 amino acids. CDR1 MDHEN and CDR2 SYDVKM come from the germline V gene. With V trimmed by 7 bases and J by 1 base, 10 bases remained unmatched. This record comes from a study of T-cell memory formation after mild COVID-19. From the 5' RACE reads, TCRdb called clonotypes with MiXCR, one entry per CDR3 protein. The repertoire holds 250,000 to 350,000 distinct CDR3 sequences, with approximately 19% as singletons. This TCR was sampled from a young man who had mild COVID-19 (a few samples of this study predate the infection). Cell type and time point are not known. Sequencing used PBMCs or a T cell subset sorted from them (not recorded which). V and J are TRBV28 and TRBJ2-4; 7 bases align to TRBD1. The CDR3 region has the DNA TGTGCCAGCACCCCGACAGGGATTAATGCCAAAAACATTCAGTACTTC. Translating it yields CASTPTGINAKNIQYF.